The 3 T cell receptor beta chains presented below share a single source sample, sequenced in a study of radiation and T cells in renal cell carcinoma. TCRdb keeps only in-frame clones here, not all; method: immunoSEQ multiplex PCR. The sample shows some 130,000 clones, approximately 90% of them seen only once. Described time point: blood 2 weeks post-SBRT. Treatment described: 15 Gy SBRT to primary tumor, nephrectomy 4 weeks later. This material consisted of blood, taken from a patient whose treatment included radiotherapy and nephrectomy. The receptors stem from a woman in her 70s with renal cell carcinoma.

The V gene is TRBV30, the J gene TRBJ2-7, with TRBD1 identical over 7 bases. Germline trimming cut 0 bases from V and 5 bases from J; bases unmatched to any gene: 13. The germline gives CDR1 GTSNPN, CDR2 SVGIG (reference sequence). CDR3 length equals 16 residues. In DNA form, the CDR3 reads TGTGCCTGGAGTGTATCGTCGTGGGACAGTCTCAACGAGCAGTACTTC. Translated: CAWSVSSWDSLNEQYF.

The gene calls are TRBV4-2 and TRBJ1-6; 8 nucleotides line up with TRBD1. J gave up 6 bases and V 4 bases, and 2 bases lay outside the gene matches. The CDR3 extends over 14 amino acids. Germline V gives CDR1 LGHNA, CDR2 YNFKEQ. The CDR3 DNA reads as TGTGCCAGCAGCCCGGGACAGGCTAATTCACCCCTCCACTTT. This gives the protein CASSPGQANSPLHF.

This chain joins TRBV4-3 and TRBJ2-1, with 8 positions matching TRBD2. The CDR3 extends over 15 amino acids. Looked up from germline, CDR1 is LGHNA and CDR2 is YSLEER. V shed 0 bases and J 6 bases; nucleotides not matched to a gene: 4. CDR3 loop: CASSQDRGGPNEQFF. The CDR3, as DNA: TGCGCCAGCAGCCAAGATCGGGGGGGGCCCAATGAGCAGTTCTTC.